This TCR beta chain was obtained from a study of blood T cell repertoires in COVID-19. CDR1 is SEHNR, CDR2 FQNEAQ, per germline (reference sequence). Trimming removed 7 bases at V and 5 bases at J, with 11 bases between. The CDR3 is 13 amino acids. The protocol was immunoSEQ multiplex PCR, while the TCRdb copy is restricted to in-frame clones and leaves out a portion. The repertoire holds 85,000 to 100,000 clones, with roughly 89% as singletons. Specimen: peripheral blood. This sequence originates from a man between 50 and 59 years old with active or convalescent COVID-19. This chain links TRBV7-9 with TRBJ2-2; tentative D call: TRBD1 (6 bases). The CDR3 DNA follows: TGTGCCAGCACCCCCGGGACAACCGGGGAGCTGTTTTTT. Its translation: CASTPGTTGELFF. The entire variable domain, with the rest obtained from reference TRBV7-9 and TRBJ2-2, is as follows: DTGVSQNPRHKITKRGQNVTFRCDPISEHNRLYWYRQTLGQGPEFLTYFQNEAQLEKSRLLSDRFSAERPKGSFSTLEIQRTEQGDSAMYLCASTPGTTGELFFGEGSRLTVL.